The rows below give T cell receptor beta chains drawn from one sample of a study of T cells in Graves' hyperthyroidism and ophthalmopathy. TCRdb reprocessed the multiplex PCR reads via MiXCR and lists one record per CDR3 protein. Among fewer than 550,000 distinct CDR3 sequences listed, around 22% were seen once. Sequenced material: blood. These TCRs come from a young woman with Graves' ophthalmopathy. The CDR3 runs from the conserved cysteine through the conserved F or W. The D gene is left open where the match is weak. Rows give clone size only sometimes, using once, few, many, or a class for an expanded clone.

CDR3 DNA: TGTGCCTGGAGTACGGGTCAGCCCCAGCATTTT
CDR3 protein: CAWSTGQPQHF
clone size: NA
J gene: TRBJ1-5
V gene: TRBV30
D gene: NA

CDR3 DNA: TGCGCCAGCAGCTTGGCCTCCGGCTACGCCGGGGAGCTGTTTTTT
CDR3 protein: CASSLASGYAGELFF
clone size: many
J gene: TRBJ2-2
V gene: TRBV5-1
D gene: NA

CDR3 DNA: TGTGCCAGTACCATGATTGGTCCAGGGAAGACCGGGGAGCTGTTTTTT
CDR3 protein: CASTMIGPGKTGELFF
clone size: NA
J gene: TRBJ2-2
V gene: TRBV19
D gene: NA

CDR3 DNA: TGTGCCAGCAGCTATGACAGGGCTGGAAACACCATATATTTT
CDR3 protein: CASSYDRAGNTIYF
clone size: many
J gene: TRBJ1-3
V gene: TRBV3-1
D gene: TRBD1

CDR3 DNA: TGTGCCAGCAGTCAAGTCTACGAGCAGTACTTC
CDR3 protein: CASSQVYEQYF
clone size: many
J gene: TRBJ2-7
V gene: TRBV14
D gene: NA

CDR3 DNA: TGTGCCAGTAGTATCTCGATCACCGGGGAGCTGTTTTTT
CDR3 protein: CASSISITGELFF
clone size: NA
J gene: TRBJ2-2
V gene: TRBV19
D gene: NA

CDR3 DNA: TGTGCCAGCAGTTCGGCTGGACTAGCGGGGGAGACCCAGTACTTC
CDR3 protein: CASSSAGLAGETQYF
clone size: NA
J gene: TRBJ2-5
V gene: TRBV28
D gene: TRBD2

CDR3 DNA: TGTGCCAGCAGCCGCACAGGGTCGAGCTCCTACAATGAGCAGTTCTTC
CDR3 protein: CASSRTGSSSYNEQFF
clone size: NA
J gene: TRBJ2-1
V gene: TRBV7-3
D gene: NA

CDR3 DNA: TGTGCCAGCAGTGAAACAGGGGGCACGGGGGGCTACACCTTC
CDR3 protein: CASSETGGTGGYTF
clone size: many
J gene: TRBJ1-2
V gene: TRBV28
D gene: TRBD1

CDR3 DNA: TGTGCCAGCAGTTATGGGCCGGGGTTGGATGGCTACACCTTC
CDR3 protein: CASSYGPGLDGYTF
clone size: many
J gene: TRBJ1-2
V gene: TRBV6-5
D gene: NA

CDR3 DNA: TGTGCCAGCAGAAGGGCAGGTTACTACGAGCAGTACTTC
CDR3 protein: CASRRAGYYEQYF
clone size: many
J gene: TRBJ2-7
V gene: TRBV7-2
D gene: NA

CDR3 DNA: TGTGCCAGCAGTGATATTGGGTTTGGCAATCAGCCCCAGCATTTT
CDR3 protein: CASSDIGFGNQPQHF
clone size: many
J gene: TRBJ1-5
V gene: TRBV6-1
D gene: NA

CDR3 DNA: TGTGCCAGCAGTCCAGGCCGGGCCGGGGATCAGCCCCAGCATTTT
CDR3 protein: CASSPGRAGDQPQHF
clone size: many
J gene: TRBJ1-5
V gene: TRBV27
D gene: NA

CDR3 DNA: TGTGCCAGCAGTGAATCAACGTGGGGCTACACCTTC
CDR3 protein: CASSESTWGYTF
clone size: NA
J gene: TRBJ1-2
V gene: TRBV6-1
D gene: NA

CDR3 DNA: TGTGCCAGCAGCCAAGATCTTGGCCCTGGCCAAGCTTTCTTT
CDR3 protein: CASSQDLGPGQAFF
clone size: many
J gene: TRBJ1-1
V gene: TRBV3-1
D gene: NA

CDR3 DNA: TGTGCCAGCAGCCCAAGACAGTATTATCAGCCCCAGCATTTT
CDR3 protein: CASSPRQYYQPQHF
clone size: NA
J gene: TRBJ1-5
V gene: TRBV28
D gene: NA

CDR3 DNA: TGTGCCAGCAGCCAGGGAGGGACGGCGAACACTGAAGCTTTCTTT
CDR3 protein: CASSQGGTANTEAFF
clone size: many
J gene: TRBJ1-1
V gene: TRBV4-2
D gene: NA

CDR3 DNA: TGTGCCAGCACCAGACTAGCGGGGACCCAAGAGACCCAGTACTTC
CDR3 protein: CASTRLAGTQETQYF
clone size: many
J gene: TRBJ2-5
V gene: TRBV6-1
D gene: TRBD2

CDR3 DNA: TGCGCCAGCAGCTTGGGGGGACAGGATGCCCCCTACGAGCAGTACTTC
CDR3 protein: CASSLGGQDAPYEQYF
clone size: NA
J gene: TRBJ2-7
V gene: TRBV5-1
D gene: TRBD1

CDR3 DNA: TGTGCCAGCAGCCGGCGGACAGGGGCTAAACTCAAAGAGACCCAGTACTTC
CDR3 protein: CASSRRTGAKLKETQYF
clone size: few
J gene: TRBJ2-5
V gene: TRBV14
D gene: TRBD1

CDR3 DNA: TGCAGTGCTAACACCCCGGGGGGCGGGAACACTGAAGCTTTCTTT
CDR3 protein: CSANTPGGGNTEAFF
clone size: few
J gene: TRBJ1-1
V gene: TRBV20-1
D gene: NA

CDR3 DNA: TGTGCCAGCGGGTCCGTCGATCAGCCCCAGCATTTT
CDR3 protein: CASGSVDQPQHF
clone size: many
J gene: TRBJ1-5
V gene: TRBV6-1
D gene: NA

CDR3 DNA: TGTGCCAGCAGCTTTAGAGCGGGGGATCTAAACTACGAGCAGTACTTC
CDR3 protein: CASSFRAGDLNYEQYF
clone size: many
J gene: TRBJ2-7
V gene: TRBV11-1
D gene: TRBD2